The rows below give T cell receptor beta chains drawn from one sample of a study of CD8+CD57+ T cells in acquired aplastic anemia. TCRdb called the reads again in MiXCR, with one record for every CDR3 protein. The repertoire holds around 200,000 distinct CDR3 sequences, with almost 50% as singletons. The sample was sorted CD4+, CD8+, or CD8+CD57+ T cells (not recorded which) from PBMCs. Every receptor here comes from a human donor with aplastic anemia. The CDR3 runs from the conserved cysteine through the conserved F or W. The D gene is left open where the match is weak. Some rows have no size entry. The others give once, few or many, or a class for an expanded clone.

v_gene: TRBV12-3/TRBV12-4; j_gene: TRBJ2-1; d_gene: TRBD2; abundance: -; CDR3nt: TGTGCCAGCAGGAGTGGGGTAGCGGGGACGTACAATGAGCAGTTCTTC; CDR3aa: CASRSGVAGTYNEQFF
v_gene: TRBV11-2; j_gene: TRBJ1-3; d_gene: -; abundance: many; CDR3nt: TGTGCCAGCAGCACTCTCAGGAACTCTGGAAACACCATATATTTT; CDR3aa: CASSTLRNSGNTIYF
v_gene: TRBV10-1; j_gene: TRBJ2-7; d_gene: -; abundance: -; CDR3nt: TGCGCCAGCCATAATCGGATCATGCCCCGTTACGAGCAGTACTTC; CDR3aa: CASHNRIMPRYEQYF
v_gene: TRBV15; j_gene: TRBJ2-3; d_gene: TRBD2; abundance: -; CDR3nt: TGTGCCACCAGCCGGAGCGGGGGGGCTTCAGATACGCAGTATTTT; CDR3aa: CATSRSGGASDTQYF
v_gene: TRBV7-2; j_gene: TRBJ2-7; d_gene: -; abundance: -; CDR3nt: TGTGCCTTGTCCGAGCAGTACTTC; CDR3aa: CALSEQYF
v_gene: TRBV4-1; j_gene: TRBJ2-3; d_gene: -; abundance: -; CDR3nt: TGCGCCAGCAGCCAAGAACGCCCAGATACGCAGTATTTT; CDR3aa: CASSQERPDTQYF
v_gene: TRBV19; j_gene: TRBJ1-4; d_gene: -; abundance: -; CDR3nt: TGTGCCAGTAGTAACACCCCGGGTGCTAGTAAAAAACTGTTTTTT; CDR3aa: CASSNTPGASKKLFF
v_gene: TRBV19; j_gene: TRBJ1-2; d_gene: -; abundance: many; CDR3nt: TGTGCCAGTAGCCGCCGGGACATCCAGAACTTC; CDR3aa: CASSRRDIQNF
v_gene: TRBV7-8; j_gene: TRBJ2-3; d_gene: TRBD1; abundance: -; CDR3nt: TGTGCCAGCCGGACAGGGTCTACGCAGTATTTT; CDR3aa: CASRTGSTQYF
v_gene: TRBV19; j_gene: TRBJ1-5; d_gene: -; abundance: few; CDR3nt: TGTGCCAGTAGTATAGCTCCGGCTCAGCCCCAGCATTTT; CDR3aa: CASSIAPAQPQHF
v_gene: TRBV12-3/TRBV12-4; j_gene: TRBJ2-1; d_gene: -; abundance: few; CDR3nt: TGTGCCAGCATGTCCAGAGTCTATGAGCAGTTCTTC; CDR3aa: CASMSRVYEQFF
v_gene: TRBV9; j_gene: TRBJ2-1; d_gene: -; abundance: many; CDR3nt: TGTGCCAGCAGCTACTCAGGCCGGGACTCTATATTCTTC; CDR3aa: CASSYSGRDSIFF
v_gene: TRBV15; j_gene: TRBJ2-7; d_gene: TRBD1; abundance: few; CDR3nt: TGTGCCACCAGCAGAGAAGGGACAGGGACCTACGAGCAGTACTTC; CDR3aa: CATSREGTGTYEQYF
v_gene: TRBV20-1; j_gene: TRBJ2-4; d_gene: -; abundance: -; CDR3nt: TGCAGTGCGCTCGGGTTGCCACAATTAACAGGGGCCAAAAACATTCAGTACTTC; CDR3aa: CSALGLPQLTGAKNIQYF
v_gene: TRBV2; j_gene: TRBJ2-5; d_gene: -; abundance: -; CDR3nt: TGTGCCAGCAGGGATAAAACAGGGTTTGAGACCCAGTACTTC; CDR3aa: CASRDKTGFETQYF
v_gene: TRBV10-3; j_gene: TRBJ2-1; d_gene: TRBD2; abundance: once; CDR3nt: TGTGCCATCAGCACAAAAGGGCGGGAGGGCCTGGGGAATGAGCAGTTCTTC; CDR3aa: CAISTKGREGLGNEQFF
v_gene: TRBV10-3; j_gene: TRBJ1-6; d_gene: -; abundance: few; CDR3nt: TGTGCCATCAGTGAGGGGGCGGCTTCACCCCTCCACTTT; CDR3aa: CAISEGAASPLHF
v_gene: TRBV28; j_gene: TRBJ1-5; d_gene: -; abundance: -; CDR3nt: TGTGCCAGCAGTTTCTCTAGCAATCAGCCCCAGCATTTT; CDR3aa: CASSFSSNQPQHF
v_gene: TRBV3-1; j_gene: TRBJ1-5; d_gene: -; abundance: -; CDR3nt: TGTGCCAGCAGTCTAAACACTAGCAATCAGCCCCAGCATTTT; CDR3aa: CASSLNTSNQPQHF
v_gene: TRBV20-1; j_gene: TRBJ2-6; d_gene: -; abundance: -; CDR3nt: TGCAGTGCTAGCAGGGCTGGGGCCAACGTCCTGACTTTC; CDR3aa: CSASRAGANVLTF
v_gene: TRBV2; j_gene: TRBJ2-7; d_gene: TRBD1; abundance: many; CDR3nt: TGTGCCAGCAGTGATGGACAGGGGGCTTTCTACGAGCAGTACTTC; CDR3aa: CASSDGQGAFYEQYF
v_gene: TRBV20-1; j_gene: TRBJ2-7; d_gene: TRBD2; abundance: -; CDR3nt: TGCAGCATAGCGGGGGGATCCTACGAGCAGTACTTC; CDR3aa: CSIAGGSYEQYF
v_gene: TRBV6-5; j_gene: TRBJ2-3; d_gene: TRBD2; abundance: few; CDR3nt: TGTGCCAGCAGTTCCCCTAGCGGGGGGGCCGGAGATACGCAGTATTTT; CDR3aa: CASSSPSGGAGDTQYF
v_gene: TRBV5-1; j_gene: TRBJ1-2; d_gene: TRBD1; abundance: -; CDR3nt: TGCGCCAGCAGCTTCGATGAGGGGGCGCTTGGCTACACCTTC; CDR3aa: CASSFDEGALGYTF
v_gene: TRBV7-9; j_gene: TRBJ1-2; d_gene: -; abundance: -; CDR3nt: TGTGCCAGCAGCCCTCGTGGGGAGGAACACTACACCTTC; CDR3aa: CASSPRGEEHYTF
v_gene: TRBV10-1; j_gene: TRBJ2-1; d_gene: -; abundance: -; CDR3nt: TGCGCCAGTAGAAAGCGGAAGCTTCCTAGGCCCTACAATGAGCAGTTCTTC; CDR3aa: CASRKRKLPRPYNEQFF
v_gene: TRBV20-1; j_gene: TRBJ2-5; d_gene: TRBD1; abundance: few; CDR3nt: TGCAGTGCTACTGACAGGGTTGAGGAGACCCAGTACTTC; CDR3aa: CSATDRVEETQYF
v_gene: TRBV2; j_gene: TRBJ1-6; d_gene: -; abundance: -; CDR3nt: TGTGCCAGCTCCGGGACGAAGGTCAATTCACCCCTCCACTTT; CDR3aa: CASSGTKVNSPLHF
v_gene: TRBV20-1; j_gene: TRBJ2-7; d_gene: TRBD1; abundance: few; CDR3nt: TGCAGTGCTACGCCTCTGGCAGGGGGCGACGAGCAGTACTTC; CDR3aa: CSATPLAGGDEQYF
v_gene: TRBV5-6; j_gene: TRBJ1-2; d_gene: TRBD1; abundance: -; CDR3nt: TGTGCCAGCAGCCCCGGACAGGGTAATGGCTACACCTTC; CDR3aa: CASSPGQGNGYTF
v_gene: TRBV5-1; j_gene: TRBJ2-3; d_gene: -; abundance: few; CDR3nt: TGCGCCAGCAGCTCAAGGATCCTTAGCACAGATACGCAGTATTTT; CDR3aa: CASSSRILSTDTQYF
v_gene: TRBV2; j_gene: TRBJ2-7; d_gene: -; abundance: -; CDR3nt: TGTGCCAGCACGCTAGCGGGACAGGGCCACTACGAGCAGTACTTC; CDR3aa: CASTLAGQGHYEQYF
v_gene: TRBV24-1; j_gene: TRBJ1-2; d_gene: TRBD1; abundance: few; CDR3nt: TGTGCCACCAGTGACGACAGGGAAGGCTACACCTTC; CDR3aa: CATSDDREGYTF
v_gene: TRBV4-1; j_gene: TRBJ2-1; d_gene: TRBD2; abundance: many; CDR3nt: TGCGCCAGCAGAGAGCGGGACGCGACCTACAATGAGCAGTTCTTC; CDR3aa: CASRERDATYNEQFF
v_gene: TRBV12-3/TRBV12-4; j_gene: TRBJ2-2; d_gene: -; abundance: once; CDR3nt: TGTGCCAGCAGTCCCAGCGTTGGTCTGAGGGGGCTGTTTTTT; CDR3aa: CASSPSVGLRGLFF
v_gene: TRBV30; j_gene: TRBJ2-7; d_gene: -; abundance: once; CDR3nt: TGTGCCTGGAGTGTAGTTGGGGAAACCCCGGAGCAGTACTTC; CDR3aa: CAWSVVGETPEQYF
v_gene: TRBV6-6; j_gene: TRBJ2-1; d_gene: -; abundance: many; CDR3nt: TGTGCCAGCAGTTATGGACAAAATGAGCAGTTCTTC; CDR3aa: CASSYGQNEQFF
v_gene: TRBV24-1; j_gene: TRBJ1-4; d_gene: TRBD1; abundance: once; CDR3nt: TGTGCCACCAGTGATTCTCGACAGGGGCAAAAACTGTTTTTT; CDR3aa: CATSDSRQGQKLFF
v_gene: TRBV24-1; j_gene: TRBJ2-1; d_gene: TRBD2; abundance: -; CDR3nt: TGTGCCACCAGCACGTCTGGACTAGCGGGGAACAATGAGCAGTTCTTC; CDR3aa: CATSTSGLAGNNEQFF
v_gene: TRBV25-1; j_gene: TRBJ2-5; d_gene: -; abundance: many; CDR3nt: TGTGCCAGCAGCAGAGGGGGGGTGGAGACCCAGTACTTC; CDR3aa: CASSRGGVETQYF
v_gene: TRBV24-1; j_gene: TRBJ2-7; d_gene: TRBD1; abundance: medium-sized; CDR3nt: TGTGCCACCCAGGGGGACTCCTACGAGCAGTACTTC; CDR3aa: CATQGDSYEQYF
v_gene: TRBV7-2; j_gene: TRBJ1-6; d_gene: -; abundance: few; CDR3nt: TGTGCCAGCTCACGTCAATATAATTCACCCCTCCACTTT; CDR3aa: CASSRQYNSPLHF
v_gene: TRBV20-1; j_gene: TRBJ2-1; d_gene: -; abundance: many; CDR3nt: TGCAGTGCTTCCCCACGAGGGGCAAGCTCCTACAATGAGCAGTTCTTC; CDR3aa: CSASPRGASSYNEQFF
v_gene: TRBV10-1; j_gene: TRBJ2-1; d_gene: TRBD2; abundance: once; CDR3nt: TGCGCCAGCAGTGAGACGGTAGCGGGGGGATACAATGAGCAGTTCTTC; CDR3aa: CASSETVAGGYNEQFF
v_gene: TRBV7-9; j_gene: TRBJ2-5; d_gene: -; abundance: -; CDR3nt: TGTGCCAGCAGCTTAGCGGCAGGGGCAGGGGAGACCCAGTACTTC; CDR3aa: CASSLAAGAGETQYF
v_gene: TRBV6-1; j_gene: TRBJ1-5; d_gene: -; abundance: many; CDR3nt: TGTGCCAGCATGGGAGGAGTCCAGCCCCAGCATTTT; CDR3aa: CASMGGVQPQHF
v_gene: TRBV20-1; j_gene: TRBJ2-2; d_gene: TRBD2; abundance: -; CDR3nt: TGCAGTGCTAGAGATCTGGGACTAGGCAACACCGGGGAGCTGTTTTTT; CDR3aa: CSARDLGLGNTGELFF
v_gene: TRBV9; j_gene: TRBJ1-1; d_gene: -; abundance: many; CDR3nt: TGTGCCAGCAGCGTAGCGTCGGGTAGGGACACTGAAGCTTTCTTT; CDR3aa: CASSVASGRDTEAFF
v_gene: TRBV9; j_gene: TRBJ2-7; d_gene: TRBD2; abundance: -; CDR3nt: TGTGCCAGCAGCTTAGCGGGGCGCCACGAGCAGTACTTC; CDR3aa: CASSLAGRHEQYF
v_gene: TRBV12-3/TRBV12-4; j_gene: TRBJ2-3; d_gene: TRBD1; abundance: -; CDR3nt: TGTGCCAGCAGAGGACAGGCTACAGATACGCAGTATTTT; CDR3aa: CASRGQATDTQYF
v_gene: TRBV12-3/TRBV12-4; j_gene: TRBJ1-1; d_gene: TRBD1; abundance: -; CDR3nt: TGTGCCAGCAGTTTACAGGGGGGAATGACTGAAGCTTTCTTT; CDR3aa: CASSLQGGMTEAFF
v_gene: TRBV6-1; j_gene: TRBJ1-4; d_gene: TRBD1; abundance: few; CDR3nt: TGTGCCAGCAGTACTTGGACAGGGGCTAATGAAAAACTGTTTTTT; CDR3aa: CASSTWTGANEKLFF
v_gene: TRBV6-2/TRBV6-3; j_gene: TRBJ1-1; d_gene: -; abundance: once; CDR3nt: TGTGCCAGCAGTGACCCGGGACCCACTGAAGCTTTCTTT; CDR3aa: CASSDPGPTEAFF
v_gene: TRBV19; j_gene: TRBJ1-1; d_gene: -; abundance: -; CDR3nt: TGTGCCAGTACCTCACTTATCTGGGACACTGAAGCTTTCTTT; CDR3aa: CASTSLIWDTEAFF
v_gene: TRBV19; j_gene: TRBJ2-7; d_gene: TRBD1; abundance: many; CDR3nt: TGTGCCAGTAGTACTTACAGGGGAAACTGGGAGCAGTACTTC; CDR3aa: CASSTYRGNWEQYF
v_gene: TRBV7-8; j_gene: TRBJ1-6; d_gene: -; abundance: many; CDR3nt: TGTGCCAGCAGCTTAACCGGACAACCCAATTCACCCCTCCACTTT; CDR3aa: CASSLTGQPNSPLHF
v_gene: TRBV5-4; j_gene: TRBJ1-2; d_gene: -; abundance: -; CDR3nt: TGTGCCAGCAGCTTGGAATACTATGGCTACACCTTC; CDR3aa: CASSLEYYGYTF